This T cell receptor beta chain is from a study of OX40 agonist ivuxolimab in advanced cancers. Overall study: Patients received ivuxolimab, an agonistic anti-OX40 (CD134) antibody.

Germline V gives CDR1 SGHDN, CDR2 FVKESK. Between the trimmed V and J ends, which lost 0 bases and 3 bases, there was a span of 11 bases. The CDR3 is 15 residues long. At cycle 4 day 1, cycle 7 day 1, and baseline, blood was sampled. Here immunoSEQ multiplex PCR was the method, and the copy in TCRdb shows in-frame clones only, minus some. The data hold more than 50,000 clones, with 85% observed a single time. Regarding the study as a whole: CD8+ T cells averaged more expanded clones than CD4+. There were also nonresponders showing low normalized T-cell clonal expansion.

On this clone: No antigen is known for it.

Sequencing was performed on CD4+ or CD8+ T cells sorted from blood, taken in a trial of the OX40 agonist ivuxolimab. The chain couples TRBV14 to TRBJ1-2; D is unclear. The clonotype comes from an adult with an advanced solid tumor such as melanoma, head and neck, liver or kidney cancer. The CDR3: CASSQERGDYYGYTF. CDR3 bases: TGTGCCAGCAGCCAAGAACGGGGTGATTACTATGGCTACACCTTC. Complete variable domain (other parts from reference TRBV14 and TRBJ1-2): EAGVTQFPSHSVIEKGQTVTLRCDPISGHDNLYWYRRVMGKEIKFLLHFVKESKQDESGMPNNRFLAERTGGTYSTLKVQPAELEDSGVYFCASSQERGDYYGYTFGSGTRLTVV.